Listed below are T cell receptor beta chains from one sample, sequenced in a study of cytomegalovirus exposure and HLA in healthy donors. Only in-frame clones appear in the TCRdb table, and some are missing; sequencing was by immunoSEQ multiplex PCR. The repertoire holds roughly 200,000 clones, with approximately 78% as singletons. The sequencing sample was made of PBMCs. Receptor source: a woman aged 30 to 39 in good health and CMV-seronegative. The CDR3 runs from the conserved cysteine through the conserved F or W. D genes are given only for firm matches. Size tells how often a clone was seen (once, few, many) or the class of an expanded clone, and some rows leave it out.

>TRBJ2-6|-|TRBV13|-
CASSRRGTGANVLTF
TGTGCCAGCAGCCGTCGGGGTACTGGGGCCAACGTCCTGACTTTC
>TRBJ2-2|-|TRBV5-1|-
CASSLASGNTGELFF
TGCGCCAGCAGCTTGGCGTCCGGGAACACCGGGGAGCTGTTTTTT
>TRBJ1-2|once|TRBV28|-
CASSSPLGRVGGYTF
TGTGCCAGCAGTTCCCCCTTAGGCAGGGTGGGTGGCTACACCTTC
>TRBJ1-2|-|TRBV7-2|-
CASSSDRPLISNYGYTF
TGTGCCAGCAGCTCCGACAGGCCACTAATTTCTAACTATGGCTACACCTTC
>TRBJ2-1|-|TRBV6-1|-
CASSEKHHSLNEQFF
TGTGCCAGCAGTGAAAAGCACCACTCGTTGAATGAGCAGTTCTTC
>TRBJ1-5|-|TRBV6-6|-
CASRPFAVDQPQHF
TGTGCCAGCAGGCCTTTTGCGGTAGATCAGCCCCAGCATTTT
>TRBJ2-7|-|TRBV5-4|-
CASSLAVSRVSSYEQYF
TGTGCCAGCAGCTTGGCCGTTAGCAGGGTGAGCTCCTACGAGCAGTACTTC
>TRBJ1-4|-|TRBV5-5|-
CASSRERSANEKLFF
TGTGCCAGCAGCCGGGAAAGGTCGGCTAATGAAAAACTGTTTTTT
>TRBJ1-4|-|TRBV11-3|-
CASSLWGGRANEKLFF
TGTGCCAGCAGCTTATGGGGGGGCCGGGCTAATGAAAAACTGTTTTTT
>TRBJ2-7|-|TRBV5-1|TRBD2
CASSVSSGSGEEQYF
TGCGCCAGCAGCGTATCTAGCGGGAGTGGGGAGGAGCAGTACTTC
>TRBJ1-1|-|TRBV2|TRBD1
CASSSRQGEAFF
TGTGCCAGCAGCTCTAGACAGGGCGAAGCTTTCTTT
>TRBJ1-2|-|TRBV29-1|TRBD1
CSVLRADRVGETNYGYTF
TGCAGCGTTCTAAGGGCCGACAGGGTCGGGGAGACTAACTATGGCTACACCTTC
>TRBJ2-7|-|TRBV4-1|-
CASSQRRFMDSSYEQYF
TGCGCCAGCAGCCAAAGGCGCTTTATGGACAGCTCCTACGAGCAGTACTTC
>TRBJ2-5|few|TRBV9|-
CASSVGTTQETQYF
TGTGCCAGCAGCGTAGGGACTACCCAAGAGACCCAGTACTTC
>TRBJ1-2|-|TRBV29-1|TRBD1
CSVEGDRVRANYGYTF
TGCAGCGTTGAGGGGGACAGGGTCCGAGCTAACTATGGCTACACCTTC
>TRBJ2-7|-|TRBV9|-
CASGRGYEQYF
TGTGCCAGCGGACGGGGCTACGAGCAGTACTTC
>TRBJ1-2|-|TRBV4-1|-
CASSPGGDASYGYTF
TGCGCCAGCAGCCCGGGGGGGGATGCCTCCTATGGCTACACCTTC
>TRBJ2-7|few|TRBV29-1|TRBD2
CSVATSASYEQYF
TGCAGCGTGGCGACTAGCGCCTCCTACGAGCAGTACTTC
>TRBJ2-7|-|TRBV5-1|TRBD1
CASSSDRGPYEQYF
TGCGCCAGCAGCTCTGACAGGGGTCCATACGAGCAGTACTTC
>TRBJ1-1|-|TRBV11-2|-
CASSGVARSEAFF
TGTGCCAGCAGCGGTGTTGCGCGTTCTGAAGCTTTCTTT
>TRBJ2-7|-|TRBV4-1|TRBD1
CASSQSGPGGMSDYEQYF
TGCGCCAGCAGCCAATCTGGCCCAGGGGGCATGTCAGACTACGAGCAGTACTTC
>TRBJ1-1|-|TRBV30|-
CAWKGPQGSSTEAFF
TGTGCCTGGAAGGGGCCGCAGGGGAGCTCTACTGAAGCTTTCTTT
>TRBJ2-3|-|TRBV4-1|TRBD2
CASSLRVAGGGDTQYF
TGCGCCAGCAGCCTTCGGGTAGCGGGGGGCGGAGATACGCAGTATTTT
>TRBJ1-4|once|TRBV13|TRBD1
CASSPGTGREKLFF
TGTGCCAGCAGCCCCGGGACAGGACGTGAAAAACTGTTTTTT
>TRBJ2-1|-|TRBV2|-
CASSQDSNEQFF
TGTGCCAGCAGTCAAGACTCCAATGAGCAGTTCTTC
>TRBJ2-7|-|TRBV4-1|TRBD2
CASSRLAGVYEQYF
TGCGCCAGCAGCCGGCTAGCGGGAGTTTACGAGCAGTACTTC
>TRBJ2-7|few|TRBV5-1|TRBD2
CASSLYARTSGINEQYF
TGCGCCAGCAGCTTGTACGCACGGACTAGCGGGATCAACGAGCAGTACTTC
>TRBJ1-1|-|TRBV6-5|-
CASRVNTEAFF
TGTGCCAGCCGGGTGAACACTGAAGCTTTCTTT
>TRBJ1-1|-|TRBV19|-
CASSMGGNTEAFF
TGTGCCAGTAGTATGGGAGGAAACACTGAAGCTTTCTTT
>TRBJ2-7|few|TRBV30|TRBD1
CAWRRTGRSYEQYF
TGTGCCTGGAGACGGACAGGGAGATCCTACGAGCAGTACTTC
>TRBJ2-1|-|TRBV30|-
CAWSVLYEQFF
TGTGCCTGGAGTGTACTATATGAGCAGTTCTTC
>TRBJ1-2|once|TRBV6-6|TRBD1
CASSIDRGQGYGYTF
TGTGCCAGCAGTATCGACAGGGGGCAAGGCTATGGCTACACCTTC
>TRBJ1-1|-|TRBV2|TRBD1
CASRRQGVFREAAFF
TGTGCCAGCAGGCGACAGGGGGTTTTCAGGGAGGCGGCTTTCTTT
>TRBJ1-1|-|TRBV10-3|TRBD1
CAISEGRTGANTEAFF
TGTGCCATCAGTGAGGGCAGGACAGGAGCGAACACTGAAGCTTTCTTT
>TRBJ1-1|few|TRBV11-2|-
CASSLERDTEAFF
TGTGCCAGCAGCTTAGAGAGGGACACTGAAGCTTTCTTT
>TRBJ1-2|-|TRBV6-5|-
CASSYSGQFKGYGYTF
TGTGCCAGCAGTTACTCGGGGCAGTTTAAAGGCTATGGCTACACCTTC
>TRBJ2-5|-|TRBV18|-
CASSPRVGETQYF
TGTGCCAGCTCACCCAGGGTTGGAGAGACCCAGTACTTC
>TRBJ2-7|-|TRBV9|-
CASSVDSGVASGTYEQYF
TGTGCCAGCAGCGTAGACTCAGGGGTTGCCTCAGGAACCTACGAGCAGTACTTC
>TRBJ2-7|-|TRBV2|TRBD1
CASSLGTGGHEQYF
TGTGCCAGCAGTCTCGGGACAGGCGGCCACGAGCAGTACTTC
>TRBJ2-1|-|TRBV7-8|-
CASSLVANEQFF
TGTGCCAGCAGCTTAGTAGCCAATGAGCAGTTCTTC
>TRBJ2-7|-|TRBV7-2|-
CASSPLLFYEQYF
TGTGCCAGCAGCCCCCTACTATTCTACGAGCAGTACTTC
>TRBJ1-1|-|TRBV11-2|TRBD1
CASSMMTGGGTEAFF
TGTGCCAGCAGCATGATGACAGGGGGGGGCACTGAAGCTTTCTTT
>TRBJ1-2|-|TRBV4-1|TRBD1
CASSHPRGDRGRDGYTF
TGCGCCAGCAGCCATCCCCGGGGGGACAGGGGGCGGGATGGCTACACCTTC
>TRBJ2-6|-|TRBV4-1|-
CASSQDRQMNSGANVLTF
TGCGCCAGCAGCCAAGACCGACAGATGAACTCTGGGGCCAACGTCCTGACTTTC
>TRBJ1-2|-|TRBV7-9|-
CASSLTGVGYGYTF
TGTGCCAGCAGCTTAACGGGGGTGGGCTATGGCTACACCTTC
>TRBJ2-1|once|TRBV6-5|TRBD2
CASSYGAAGAYNEQFF
TGTGCCAGCAGTTACGGGGCGGCGGGAGCCTACAATGAGCAGTTCTTC
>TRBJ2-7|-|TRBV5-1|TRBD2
CASSLAGGLAGGLSYEQYF
TGCGCCAGCAGCTTGGCGGGCGGACTAGCGGGAGGCCTTTCCTACGAGCAGTACTTC
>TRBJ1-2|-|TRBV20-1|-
CSARDHRAYTF
TGCAGTGCTAGAGACCACAGGGCCTACACCTTC
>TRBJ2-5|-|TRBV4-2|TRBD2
CASSPGPGGETQYF
TGTGCCAGCAGCCCAGGACCGGGAGGGGAGACCCAGTACTTC
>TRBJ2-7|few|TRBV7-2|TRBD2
CASSLGSGTSYEQYF
TGTGCCAGCAGCTTAGGTAGCGGGACCTCCTACGAGCAGTACTTC
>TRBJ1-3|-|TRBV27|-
CASSLLPGSGNTIYF
TGTGCCAGCAGTTTATTGCCGGGCTCTGGAAACACCATATATTTT
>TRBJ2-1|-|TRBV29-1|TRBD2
CSVDTTSGEYNEQFF
TGCAGCGTCGATACGACTAGCGGGGAATACAATGAGCAGTTCTTC
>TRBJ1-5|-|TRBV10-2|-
CASSVGAPGEPQHF
TGCGCCAGCAGTGTGGGAGCCCCAGGAGAGCCCCAGCATTTT
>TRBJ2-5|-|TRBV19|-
CASSTTLGRGTQYF
TGTGCCAGTAGTACCACCCTTGGCCGGGGGACCCAGTACTTC
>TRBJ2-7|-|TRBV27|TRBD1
CASSLGRTGFDEQYF
TGTGCCAGCAGTTTAGGTAGGACAGGGTTCGACGAGCAGTACTTC
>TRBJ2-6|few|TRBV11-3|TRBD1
CASSSPGTGTSGANVLTF
TGTGCCAGCAGCTCCCCCGGGACAGGAACCTCTGGGGCCAACGTCCTGACTTTC